The 13 T cell receptor beta chains given below trace back to one sample, sequenced in a study of shared clonotypes between healthy human individuals. Only in-frame clones appear in the TCRdb table, and some are missing; sequencing was by immunoSEQ multiplex PCR. The sample includes over a million clones, approximately 98.5% of them seen just once. The sequenced sample was naive CD4+ T cells sorted from blood. This sample's subset: CD45RA+ positively selected. All receptors derive from a man younger than 40 in good health.

This chain connects TRBV29-1 to TRBJ1-2; a weak D match, TRBD1 (6 bases). This CDR3 comprises 14 residues. From germline, CDR1 is SQVTM and CDR2 ANQGSEA. The germline V and J ends were trimmed by 3 bases and 8 bases, with 19 bases remaining between them. This CDR3 is CSVDLAAGAGGYTF. CDR3 DNA sequence: TGCAGCGTTGACCTTGCGGCAGGGGCTGGCGGCTACACCTTC.

This clone has just one count. The V and J genes are TRBV11-2 and TRBJ2-1, with a possible D match to TRBD1 (5 bases). CDR3 length: 13 residues. Trimming shortened V by 3 bases and J by 7 bases, and 10 bases separated the two germline ends. Germline V gene sequence: CDR1 SGHAT, CDR2 FQNNGV. The CDR3 region is CASSFIRVNEQFF. Written as DNA, the CDR3 is TGTGCCAGCAGCTTTATCAGGGTGAATGAGCAGTTCTTC.

V is TRBV9 and J is TRBJ2-7; weak D call: TRBD1 (6 bases). The CDR3 runs 15 residues. Trimming took 4 bases from V and 3 from J, leaving 17 bases between them. Germline V gives CDR1 SGDLS, CDR2 YYNGEE. CDR3 sequence: CASSSIGGGHYEQYF. CDR3 nucleotide sequence: TGTGCCAGCAGCTCTATAGGTGGGGGCCACTACGAGCAGTACTTC.

This clone was recorded once. This sequence joins TRBV29-1 and TRBJ2-2, with 11 bases that match TRBD2. The trim removed 6 bases at V and 2 bases at J, leaving 5 bases unmatched. The germline V gene encodes CDR1 SQVTM and CDR2 ANQGSEA. This CDR3 region has 15 residues. The CDR3 nucleotides read TGCAGCGTCAAAGGGACTAGCGGAAACACCGGGGAGCTGTTTTTT. Its translation: CSVKGTSGNTGELFF.

CDR3 nucleotide sequence: TGTGCCAGCAGTGTCCCCAGTAGCCTACTAAGCACAGATACGCAGTATTTT. Its translation: CASSVPSSLLSTDTQYF. The chain couples TRBV6-1 to TRBJ2-3, with no clear D. V lost 4 bases to trimming and J lost 0 bases, with 17 bases between them. The length of the CDR3 is 17 residues. The germline CDR1 and CDR2 sequences are MNHNS and SASEGT.

Regarding this clone: Other nucleotide sequences from this sample produce the same CDR3. The chain combines TRBV5-1 with TRBJ1-1; D is ambiguous. V was cut by 2 bases and J by 0 bases, with 5 bases left in between. The length of the CDR3 is 13 residues. Germline loops: CDR1 SGHRS, CDR2 YFSETQ. DNA of the CDR3: TGCGCCAGCAGCTTAGGCATGAACACTGAAGCTTTCTTT. Protein product: CASSLGMNTEAFF. Variable domain in full (rest from reference TRBV5-1 and TRBJ1-1): KAGVTQTPRYLIKTRGQQVTLSCSPISGHRSVSWYQQTPGQGLQFLFEYFSETQRNKGNFPGRFSGRQFSNSRSEMNVSTLELGDSALYLCASSLGMNTEAFFGQGTRLTVV.

V and J are TRBV7-9 and TRBJ2-7, with 8 bases aligning to TRBD1. CDR1 and CDR2 (germline): SEHNR, FQNEAQ (reference sequence). Trimming took 5 bases from V and 2 from J; bases not matched to a gene: 5. This CDR3 contains 14 residues. CDR3 residues: CASSPEQGAYEQYF. The CDR3, as DNA: TGTGCCAGCAGCCCGGAACAGGGGGCCTACGAGCAGTACTTC.

The chain recombines TRBV4-3 with TRBJ2-3, with D tentatively TRBD1 (6 bases). The CDR3 loop spans 14 amino acids. Germline V gene data show CDR1 as LGHNA and CDR2 as YSLEER. V lost 1 base and J 4 bases, leaving 9 bases between the germline ends. CDR3 sequence reads: CASSQVGGPDTQYF. CDR3 coding DNA: TGCGCCAGCAGCCAAGTTGGGGGCCCAGATACGCAGTATTTT.

The rearrangement links TRBV4-2 to TRBJ2-3; TRBD2 aligns across 8 bases. Trimming removed 1 base from V and 0 bases from J; junction bases left unmatched: 12. Looked up from germline, CDR1 is LGHNA and CDR2 is YNFKEQ. The CDR3 totals 19 residues. Here the CDR3 DNA reads TGTGCCAGCAGCCAAGGAGGCGGGAGGTTCGGGCCCAGCACAGATACGCAGTATTTT. Protein: CASSQGGGRFGPSTDTQYF.

The rearrangement uses TRBV18 and TRBJ2-3; 12 bases agree with TRBD2. The CDR3 sequence is 19 residues long. V dropped 3 bases and J dropped 3; count of bases not matched to a gene: 13. Per the germline V gene, CDR1 is KGHSH and CDR2 is LQKENI. The CDR3 nucleotides are TGTGCCAGCTCACCGTACCTGCCGCGACTAGCGGGAGAAACAGATACGCAGTATTTT. This translates into CASSPYLPRLAGETDTQYF. Together with reference TRBV18 and TRBJ2-3, the CDR3 gives the full variable domain: NAGVMQNPRHLVRRRGQEARLRCSPMKGHSHVYWYRQLPEEGLKFMVYLQKENIIDESGMPKERFSAEFPKEGPSILRIQQVVRGDSAAYFCASSPYLPRLAGETDTQYFGPGTRLTVL.

The chain uses TRBV5-1 and TRBJ1-1; D ambiguous. The germline V gene has CDR1 SGHRS and CDR2 YFSETQ. Trimming left V 0 bases short and J 1 base short, with 10 bases between. This CDR3 is 15 amino acids long. The CDR3 here is CASSLGLATNTEAFF. The CDR3 nucleotides read TGCGCCAGCAGCTTGGGTCTGGCGACGAACACTGAAGCTTTCTTT. Drawing the rest from reference TRBV5-1 and TRBJ1-1, the complete variable domain is KAGVTQTPRYLIKTRGQQVTLSCSPISGHRSVSWYQQTPGQGLQFLFEYFSETQRNKGNFPGRFSGRQFSNSRSEMNVSTLELGDSALYLCASSLGLATNTEAFFGQGTRLTVV.

The V and J genes are TRBV19 and TRBJ2-5, with 14 bases fitting TRBD2. The germline gives CDR1 LNHDA, CDR2 SQIVND (reference sequence). The length of the CDR3 is 17 residues. V lost 1 base, J lost 5 bases, and 6 bases stayed unmatched. In nucleotides, the CDR3 is TGTGCCAGTAGTATAGCGAAGGGACTAGCGGGAGAGGAGACCCAGTACTTC. Its protein product is CASSIAKGLAGEETQYF.

Remarks on this clone: This sample includes further DNA sequences coding for the same CDR3. J is TRBJ2-7 and V is TRBV10-2; D gene uncertain. Trimming stripped 2 bases from V and 3 bases from J, with 5 bases between. This CDR3 has 12 residues. Germline CDR1 and CDR2: WSHSY and SAAADI. The CDR3, as DNA: TGCGCCAGCAGTGAGGCAGGCTACGAGCAGTACTTC. Protein: CASSEAGYEQYF.